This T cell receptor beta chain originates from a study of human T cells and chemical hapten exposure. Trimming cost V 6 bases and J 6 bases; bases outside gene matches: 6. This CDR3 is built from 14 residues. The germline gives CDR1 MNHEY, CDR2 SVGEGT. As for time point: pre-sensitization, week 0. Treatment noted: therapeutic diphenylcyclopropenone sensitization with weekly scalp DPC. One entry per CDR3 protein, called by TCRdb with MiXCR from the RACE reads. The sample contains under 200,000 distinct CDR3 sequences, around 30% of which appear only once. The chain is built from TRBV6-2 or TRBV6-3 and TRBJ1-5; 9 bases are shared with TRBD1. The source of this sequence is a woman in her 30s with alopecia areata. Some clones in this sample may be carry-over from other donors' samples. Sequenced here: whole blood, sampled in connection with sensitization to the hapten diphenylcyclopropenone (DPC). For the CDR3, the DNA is TGTGCCAGCAGGCTACAGGGGGCGGGTCAGCCCCAGCATTTT. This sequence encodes CASRLQGAGQPQHF.